The present T cell receptor (beta chain) was sequenced within a study of T cell repertoires in cytomegalovirus infection. As for the study in general: Peptides in the study included HLA-C-restricted and HLA-B-restricted CMV epitopes.

Findings of the study overall: The ex vivo response was dominated by HLA-C-restricted CMV-specific TCR beta clonotypes. CMV carriers having the relevant HLA were flagged by cumulative public TCR beta family frequency.

V lost 3 bases, J lost 0 bases, and 7 bases stayed unmatched. Germline V gene lookup returns CDR1 MDHEN and CDR2 SYDVKM. This CDR3 contains 17 residues. Using its own MiXCR run on the reads, TCRdb lists one record per CDR3 protein. The sample carries roughly 90,000 distinct CDR3 sequences, over 25% recorded once. With regard to this clonotype: The antigen remains undetermined.

The sample here was CD8+ T cells from cultured PBMCs, taken from culture after CMV antigen stimulation. V gene TRBV28 combines with J gene TRBJ1-1, with 10 bases fitting TRBD1. This sequence was found in a human donor in good health (CMV status not recorded). Some clones in this sample may be carry-over from other donors' samples. In DNA form, the CDR3 reads TGTGCCAGCAGTTTCCCCGGGACAGGGGACATGAACACTGAAGCTTTCTTT. Amino acid sequence: CASSFPGTGDMNTEAFF.